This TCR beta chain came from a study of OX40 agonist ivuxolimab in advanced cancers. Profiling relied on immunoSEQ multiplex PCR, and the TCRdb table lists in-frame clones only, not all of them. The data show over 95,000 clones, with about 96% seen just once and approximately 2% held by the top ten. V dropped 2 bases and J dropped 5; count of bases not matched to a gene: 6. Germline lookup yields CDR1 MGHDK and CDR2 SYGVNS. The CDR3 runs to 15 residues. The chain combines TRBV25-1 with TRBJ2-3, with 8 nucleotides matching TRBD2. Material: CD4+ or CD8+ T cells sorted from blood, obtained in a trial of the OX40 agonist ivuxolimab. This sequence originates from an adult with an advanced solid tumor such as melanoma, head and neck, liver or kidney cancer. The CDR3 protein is CASSEAGGRGDTQYF. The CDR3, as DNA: TGTGCCAGCAGTGAAGCGGGAGGAAGGGGAGATACGCAGTATTTT. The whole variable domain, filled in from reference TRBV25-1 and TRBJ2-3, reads EADIYQTPRYLVIGTGKKITLECSQTMGHDKMYWYQQDPGMELHLIHYSYGVNSTEKGDLSSESTVSRIRTEHFPLTLESARPSHTSQYLCASSEAGGRGDTQYFGPGTRLTVL.